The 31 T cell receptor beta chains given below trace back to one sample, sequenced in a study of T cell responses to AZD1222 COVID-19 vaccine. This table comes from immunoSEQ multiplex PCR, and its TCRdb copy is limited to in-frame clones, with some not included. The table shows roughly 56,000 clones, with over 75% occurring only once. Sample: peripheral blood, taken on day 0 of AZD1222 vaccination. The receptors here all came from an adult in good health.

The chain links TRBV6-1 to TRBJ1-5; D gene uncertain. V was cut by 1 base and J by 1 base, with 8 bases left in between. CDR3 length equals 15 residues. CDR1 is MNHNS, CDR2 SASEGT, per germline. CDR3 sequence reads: CASSEVGYSNQPQHF. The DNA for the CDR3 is TGTGCCAGCAGTGAAGTAGGGTACAGCAATCAGCCCCAGCATTTT.

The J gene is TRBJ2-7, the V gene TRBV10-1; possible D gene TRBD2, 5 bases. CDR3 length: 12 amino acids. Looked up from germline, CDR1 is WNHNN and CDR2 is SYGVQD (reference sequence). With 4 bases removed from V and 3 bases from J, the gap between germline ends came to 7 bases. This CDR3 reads CASSAGFYEQYF. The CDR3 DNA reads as TGCGCCAGCAGTGCGGGGTTCTACGAGCAGTACTTC.

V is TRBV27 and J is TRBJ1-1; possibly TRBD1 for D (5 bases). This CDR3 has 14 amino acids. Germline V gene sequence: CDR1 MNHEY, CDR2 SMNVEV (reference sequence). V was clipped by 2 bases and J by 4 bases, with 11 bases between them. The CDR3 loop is CASSLDRSGTEAFF. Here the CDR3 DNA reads TGTGCCAGCAGTTTAGACAGATCGGGCACTGAAGCTTTCTTT.

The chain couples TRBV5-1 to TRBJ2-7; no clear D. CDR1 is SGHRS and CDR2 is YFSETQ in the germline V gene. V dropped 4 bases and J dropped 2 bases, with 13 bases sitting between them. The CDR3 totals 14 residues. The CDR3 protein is CASSPQVSTYEQYF. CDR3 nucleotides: TGCGCCAGCAGCCCTCAGGTTTCCACCTACGAGCAGTACTTC.

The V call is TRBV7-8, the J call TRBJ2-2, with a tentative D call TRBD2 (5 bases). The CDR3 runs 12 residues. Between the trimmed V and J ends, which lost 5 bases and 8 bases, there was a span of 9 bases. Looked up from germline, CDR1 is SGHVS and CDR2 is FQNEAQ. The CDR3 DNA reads TGTGCCAGCAGCCCCGAGGGAGGGGAGCTGTTTTTT. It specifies CASSPEGGELFF.

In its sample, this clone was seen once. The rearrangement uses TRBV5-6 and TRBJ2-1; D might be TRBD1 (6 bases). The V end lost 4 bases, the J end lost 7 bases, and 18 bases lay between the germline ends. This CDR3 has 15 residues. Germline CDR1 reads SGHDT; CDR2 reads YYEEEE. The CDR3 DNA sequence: TGTGCCAGCAGCGGCGGACAGCTACCCTCGAATGAGCAGTTCTTC. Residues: CASSGGQLPSNEQFF.

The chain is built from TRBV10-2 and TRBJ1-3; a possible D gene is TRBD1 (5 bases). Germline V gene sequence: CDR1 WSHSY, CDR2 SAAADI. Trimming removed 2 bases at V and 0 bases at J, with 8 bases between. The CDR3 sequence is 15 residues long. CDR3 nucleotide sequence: TGCGCCAGCAGTGAGGGGGCAACCTCTGGAAACACCATATATTTT. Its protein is CASSEGATSGNTIYF.

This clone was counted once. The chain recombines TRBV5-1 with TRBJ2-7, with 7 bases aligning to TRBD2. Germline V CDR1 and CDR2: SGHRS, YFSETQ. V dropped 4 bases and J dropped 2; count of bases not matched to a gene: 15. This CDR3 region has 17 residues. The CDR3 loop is CASSLTITGTIAYEQYF. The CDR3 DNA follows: TGCGCCAGCAGCCTTACCATCACCGGGACTATTGCCTACGAGCAGTACTTC. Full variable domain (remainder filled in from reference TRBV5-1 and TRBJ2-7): KAGVTQTPRYLIKTRGQQVTLSCSPISGHRSVSWYQQTPGQGLQFLFEYFSETQRNKGNFPGRFSGRQFSNSRSEMNVSTLELGDSALYLCASSLTITGTIAYEQYFGPGTRLTVT.

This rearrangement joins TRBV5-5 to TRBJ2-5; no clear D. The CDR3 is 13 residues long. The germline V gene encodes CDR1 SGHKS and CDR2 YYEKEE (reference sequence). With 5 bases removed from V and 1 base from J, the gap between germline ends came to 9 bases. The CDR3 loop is CASRTTFQETQYF. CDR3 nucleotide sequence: TGTGCCAGCAGGACGACATTCCAAGAGACCCAGTACTTC.

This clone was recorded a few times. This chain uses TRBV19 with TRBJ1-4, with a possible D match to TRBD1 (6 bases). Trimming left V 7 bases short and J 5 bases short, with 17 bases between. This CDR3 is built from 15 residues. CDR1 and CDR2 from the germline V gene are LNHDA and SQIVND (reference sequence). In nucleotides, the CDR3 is TGTGCCAGTACCCCCTGGGGGGCCGCGAATGAAAAACTGTTTTTT. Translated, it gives CASTPWGAANEKLFF. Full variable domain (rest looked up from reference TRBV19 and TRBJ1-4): DGGITQSPKYLFRKEGQNVTLSCEQNLNHDAMYWYRQDPGQGLRLIYYSQIVNDFQKGDIAEGYSVSREKKESFPLTVTSAQKNPTAFYLCASTPWGAANEKLFFGSGTQLSVL.

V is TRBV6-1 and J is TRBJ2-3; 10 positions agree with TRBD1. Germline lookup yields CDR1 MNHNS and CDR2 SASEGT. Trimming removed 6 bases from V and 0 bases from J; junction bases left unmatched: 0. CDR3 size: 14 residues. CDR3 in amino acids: CASRGQGSTDTQYF. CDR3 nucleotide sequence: TGTGCCAGCAGGGGACAGGGGAGCACAGATACGCAGTATTTT.

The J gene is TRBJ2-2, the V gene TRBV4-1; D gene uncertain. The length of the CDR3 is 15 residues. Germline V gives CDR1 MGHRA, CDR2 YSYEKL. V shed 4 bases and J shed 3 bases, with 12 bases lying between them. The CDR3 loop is CASSLLVGHTGELFF. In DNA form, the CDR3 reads TGCGCCAGCAGCCTCCTCGTCGGCCACACCGGGGAGCTGTTTTTT.

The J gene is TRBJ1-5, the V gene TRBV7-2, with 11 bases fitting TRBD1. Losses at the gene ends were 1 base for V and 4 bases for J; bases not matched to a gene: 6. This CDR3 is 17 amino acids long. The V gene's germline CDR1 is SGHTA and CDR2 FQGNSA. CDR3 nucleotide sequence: TGTGCCAGCAGCTTAGTTTGGACAGGGGGCGGTAATCAGCCCCAGCATTTT. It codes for CASSLVWTGGGNQPQHF.

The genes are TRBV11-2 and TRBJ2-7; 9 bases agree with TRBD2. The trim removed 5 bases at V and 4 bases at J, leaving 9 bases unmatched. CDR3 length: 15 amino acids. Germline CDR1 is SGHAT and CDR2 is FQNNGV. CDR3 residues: CASSRLSGGLYEQYF. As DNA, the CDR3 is TGTGCCAGCAGCCGACTTAGCGGGGGCCTTTACGAGCAGTACTTC.

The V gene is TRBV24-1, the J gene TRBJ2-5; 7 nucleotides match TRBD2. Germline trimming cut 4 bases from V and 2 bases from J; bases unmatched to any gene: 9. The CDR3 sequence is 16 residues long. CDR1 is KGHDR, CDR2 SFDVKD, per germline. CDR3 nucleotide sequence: TGTGCCACCAGTGACTCAGCGGGGCGAGTGCAAGAGACCCAGTACTTC. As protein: CATSDSAGRVQETQYF.

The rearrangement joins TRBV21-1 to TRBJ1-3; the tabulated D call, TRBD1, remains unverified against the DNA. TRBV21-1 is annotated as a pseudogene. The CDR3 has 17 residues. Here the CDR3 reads CASSDRGNGVSGNTIYF. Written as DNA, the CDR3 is TGCGCCAGCAGCGACAGGGGGAACGGGGTCTCTGGAAACACCATATATTTT.

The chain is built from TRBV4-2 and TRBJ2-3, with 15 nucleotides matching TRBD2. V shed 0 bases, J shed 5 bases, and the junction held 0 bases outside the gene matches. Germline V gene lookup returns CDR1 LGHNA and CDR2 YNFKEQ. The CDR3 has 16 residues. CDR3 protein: CASSQEGLAGGDTQYF. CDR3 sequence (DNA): TGTGCCAGCAGCCAAGAGGGACTAGCGGGGGGAGATACGCAGTATTTT.

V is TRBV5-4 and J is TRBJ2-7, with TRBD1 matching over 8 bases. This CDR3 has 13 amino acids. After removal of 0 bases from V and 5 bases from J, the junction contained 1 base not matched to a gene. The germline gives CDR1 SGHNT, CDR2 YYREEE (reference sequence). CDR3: CASSLAGGHEQYF. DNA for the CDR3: TGTGCCAGCAGCTTGGCAGGGGGCCACGAGCAGTACTTC.

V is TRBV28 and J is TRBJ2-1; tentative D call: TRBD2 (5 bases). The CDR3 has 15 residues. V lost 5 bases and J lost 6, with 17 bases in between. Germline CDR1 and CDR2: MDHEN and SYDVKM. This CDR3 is CASSPPGKNSNEQFF. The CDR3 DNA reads TGTGCCAGCAGTCCTCCGGGAAAGAACTCCAATGAGCAGTTCTTC.

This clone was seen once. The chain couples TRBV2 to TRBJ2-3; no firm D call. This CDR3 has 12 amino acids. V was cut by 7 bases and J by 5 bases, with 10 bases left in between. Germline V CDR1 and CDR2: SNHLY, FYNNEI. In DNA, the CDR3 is TGTGCCAGCATGTTTAGCCGAGATACGCAGTATTTT. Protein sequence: CASMFSRDTQYF.

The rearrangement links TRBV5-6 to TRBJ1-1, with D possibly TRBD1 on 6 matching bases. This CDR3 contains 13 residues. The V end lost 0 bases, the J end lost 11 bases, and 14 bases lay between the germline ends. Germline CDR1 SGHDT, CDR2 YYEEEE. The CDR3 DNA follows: TGTGCCAGCAGCTTGGACAGGGAGCGAAGGGCTTTCTTT. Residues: CASSLDRERRAFF.

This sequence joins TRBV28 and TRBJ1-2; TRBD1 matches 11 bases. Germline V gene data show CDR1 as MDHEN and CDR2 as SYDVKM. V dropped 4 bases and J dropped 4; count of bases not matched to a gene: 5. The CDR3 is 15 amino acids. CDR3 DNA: TGTGCCAGCAGTTCCGCCGGGACAGGGGGCTATGGCTACACCTTC. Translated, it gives CASSSAGTGGYGYTF.

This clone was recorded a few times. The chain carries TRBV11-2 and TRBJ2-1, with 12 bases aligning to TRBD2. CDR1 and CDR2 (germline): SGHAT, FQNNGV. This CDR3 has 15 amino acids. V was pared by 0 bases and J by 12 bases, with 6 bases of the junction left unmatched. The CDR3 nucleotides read TGTGCCAGCAGCTTAGAGCGGACTAGCGGGGTTCGGCAGTTCTTC. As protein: CASSLERTSGVRQFF.

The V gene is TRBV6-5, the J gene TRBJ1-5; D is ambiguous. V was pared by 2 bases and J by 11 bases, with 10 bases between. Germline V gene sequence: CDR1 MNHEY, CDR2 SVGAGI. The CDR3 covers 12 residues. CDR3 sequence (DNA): TGTGCCAGCAGTTACCGAGAGGAAGCCCAGCATTTT. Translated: CASSYREEAQHF.

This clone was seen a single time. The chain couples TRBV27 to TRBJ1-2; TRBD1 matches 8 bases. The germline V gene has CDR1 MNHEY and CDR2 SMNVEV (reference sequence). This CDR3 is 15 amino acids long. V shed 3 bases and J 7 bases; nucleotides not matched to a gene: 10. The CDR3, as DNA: TGTGCCAGCAGTTTCAGGGGTCAGGGGGCTGGTGGCTACACCTTC. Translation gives CASSFRGQGAGGYTF.

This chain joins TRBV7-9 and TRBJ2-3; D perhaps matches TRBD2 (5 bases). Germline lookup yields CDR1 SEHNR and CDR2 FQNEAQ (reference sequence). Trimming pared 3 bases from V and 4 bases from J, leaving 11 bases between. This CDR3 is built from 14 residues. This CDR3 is CASSFGLAADTQYF. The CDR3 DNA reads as TGTGCCAGCAGCTTCGGGCTAGCAGCAGATACGCAGTATTTT.

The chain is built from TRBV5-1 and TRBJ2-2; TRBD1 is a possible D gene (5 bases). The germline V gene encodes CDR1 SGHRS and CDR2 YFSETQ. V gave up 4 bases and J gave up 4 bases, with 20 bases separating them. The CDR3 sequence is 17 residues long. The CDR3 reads CASSPRTSGQGTGELFF. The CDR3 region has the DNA TGCGCCAGCAGCCCCCGAACCTCGGGTCAGGGCACCGGGGAGCTGTTTTTT.

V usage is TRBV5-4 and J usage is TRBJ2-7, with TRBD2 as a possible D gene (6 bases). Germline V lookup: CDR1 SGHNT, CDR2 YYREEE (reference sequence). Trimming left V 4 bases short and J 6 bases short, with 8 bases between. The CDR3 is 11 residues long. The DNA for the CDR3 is TGTGCCAGCAGCAGCGGGCCCGAGCAGTACTTC. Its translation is CASSSGPEQYF.

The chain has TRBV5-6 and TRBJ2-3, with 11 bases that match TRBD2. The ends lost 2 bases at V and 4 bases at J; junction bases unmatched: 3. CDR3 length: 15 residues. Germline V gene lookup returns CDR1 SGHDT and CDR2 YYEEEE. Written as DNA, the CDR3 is TGTGCCAGCAGCTTAATAGCGGGGGGGTCAGATACGCAGTATTTT. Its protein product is CASSLIAGGSDTQYF.

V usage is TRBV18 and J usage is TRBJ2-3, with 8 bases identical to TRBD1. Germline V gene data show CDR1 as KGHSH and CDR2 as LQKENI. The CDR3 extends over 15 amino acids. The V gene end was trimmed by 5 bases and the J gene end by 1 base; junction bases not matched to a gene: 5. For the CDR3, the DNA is TGTGCCAGCTCAATGACAGGGGTGCGCACAGATACGCAGTATTTT. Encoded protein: CASSMTGVRTDTQYF.

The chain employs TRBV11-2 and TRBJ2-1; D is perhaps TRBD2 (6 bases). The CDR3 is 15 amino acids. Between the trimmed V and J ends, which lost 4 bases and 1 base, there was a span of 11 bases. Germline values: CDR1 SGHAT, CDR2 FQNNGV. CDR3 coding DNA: TGTGCCAGCAGCTGGGGCGGGGCATCCTACAATGAGCAGTTCTTC. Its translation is CASSWGGASYNEQFF.